Listed below are T cell receptor beta chains from one sample, sequenced in a study of blood T cell repertoires in COVID-19. Sequenced by immunoSEQ multiplex PCR; TCRdb stores in-frame clones only, minus some. In the table there are approximately 270,000 clones, about 80% of which are singletons. Specimen: peripheral blood. The source of these receptors is an elderly man with acute or convalescent COVID-19. CDR3s include the opening cysteine and the closing phenylalanine or tryptophan.

v_gene	j_gene	CDR3aa
TRBV5-8	TRBJ1-3	CASSFWAPGNTIYF
TRBV7-6	TRBJ1-3	CASSLTGQPGNTIYF
TRBV5-5	TRBJ1-5	CASSLGAGAESGQPQHF
TRBV5-4	TRBJ1-1	CASSLVSRGNTEAFF
TRBV27	TRBJ2-1	CASSFTRLAGGEQFF
TRBV30	TRBJ1-3	CAWSVLGTGNTIYF
TRBV10-3	TRBJ1-4	CAISPGQEKGKGNEKLFF
TRBV18	TRBJ2-1	CASSPITGGNEQFF
TRBV6-1	TRBJ2-7	CASSEGQGGRVYEQYF
TRBV5-4	TRBJ1-2	CASSPRTGQGAYGYTF
TRBV19	TRBJ2-3	CASSQGHYTDTQYF
TRBV3-1/TRBV3-2	TRBJ1-2	CASSQDRANYGYTF
TRBV4-1	TRBJ2-3	CASRRGQSADTQYF
TRBV7-8	TRBJ2-7	CASSLEAGWTPSEQYF
TRBV28	TRBJ2-4	CASSRGNIQYF
TRBV24-1	TRBJ2-7	CATSDSDPSSYEQYF
TRBV24-1	TRBJ1-5	CATSERQGHQPQHF
TRBV18	TRBJ1-1	CASSPGTSNTEAFF
TRBV6-2/TRBV6-3	TRBJ1-5	CASSYLPGTGNQPQHF
TRBV12-3/TRBV12-4	TRBJ2-7	CASSGYGRQYF
TRBV25-1	TRBJ2-1	CASSPVGTSGTNEQFF
TRBV10-1	TRBJ2-2	CASKTANTGELFF
TRBV18	TRBJ1-2	CASSPGQGDYGYTF
TRBV21-1	TRBJ2-5	CASSKGQGGETQYF
TRBV9	TRBJ1-2	CASSVDGGRANYGYTF
TRBV19	TRBJ2-3	CASSIEKTGRTDTQYF
TRBV6-5	TRBJ2-1	CASSYSSRGEQFF
TRBV15	TRBJ1-5	CATSRDRGKQPQHF
TRBV2	TRBJ2-7	CASSEQGARAYEQYF
TRBV19	TRBJ1-5	CASSPGRDRISNQPQHF
TRBV6-5	TRBJ1-2	CASSYGGGAYTF
TRBV5-1	TRBJ2-1	CASSLAGVRARYNEQFF
TRBV27	TRBJ1-2	CASSFRTGRGYTF
TRBV2	TRBJ1-2	CASRANRGSDYGYTF
TRBV7-9	TRBJ2-7	CASNSGQGAYEQYF
TRBV4-2	TRBJ1-5	CASSQGGGPQHF
TRBV5-6	TRBJ1-2	CASSLQGAYYGYTF
TRBV7-9	TRBJ2-3	CASSSESTGGRDTQYF
TRBV28	TRBJ1-2	CASSLGGSYGYTF
TRBV27	TRBJ1-5	CASSLSRGGQPQHF
TRBV25-1	TRBJ1-1	CASRLGLNTEAFF
TRBV28	TRBJ2-1	CASSLGVAGYNEQFF
TRBV5-1	TRBJ1-6	CASSPTTGTGNSPLHF
TRBV20-1	TRBJ1-1	CSGTTNTEAFF
TRBV5-1	TRBJ2-1	CASSSRLAEGNEQFF
TRBV19	TRBJ1-4	CASNDLGATNEKLFF
TRBV7-2	TRBJ1-1	CASPGGTPEAFF
TRBV7-8	TRBJ1-4	CASSLGGWVTNEKLFF
TRBV5-1	TRBJ2-7	CASRARGQSYEQYF
TRBV30	TRBJ1-6	CAWRVTGTGTSPLHF
TRBV5-1	TRBJ2-1	CASTRTSGSDEQFF
TRBV7-9	TRBJ1-2	CASSPGQIYGYTF
TRBV25-1	TRBJ1-5	CASSERGLGSNQPQHF
TRBV19	TRBJ1-5	CASSSGAGVSNQPQHF
TRBV12-3/TRBV12-4	TRBJ1-2	CASSLRGNYGYTF
TRBV7-6	TRBJ1-6	CASSLGTRESPLHF
TRBV30	TRBJ1-1	CAWSAASGLVNTEAFF
TRBV30	TRBJ2-7	CAWSKGSLQTYEQYF
TRBV27	TRBJ1-6	CASSLRDRAYNSPLHF